Sequencing of this T cell receptor beta chain was carried out in a study of patients and donors after allogeneic stem cell transplantation. J lost 4 bases, V lost 5 bases, and 8 bases had no gene match. Germline V gene sequence: CDR1 SGHTA, CDR2 FQGTGA. This CDR3 contains 15 residues. TCRdb used MiXCR to reprocess the RT-PCR reads, holding one entry per CDR3 protein. The table records roughly 880,000 distinct CDR3 sequences, about a sixth of them present only once. The genes are TRBV7-3 and TRBJ1-2; TRBD1 matches 9 bases. This TCR was recovered from a human donor who was either an allogeneic HSCT recipient or a stem cell or donor lymphocyte infusion donor (not recorded which). It is not recorded whose cells these are; they may come from a transplant donor. Sequenced: blood, either unsorted or a sorted T cell fraction (not recorded which). CDR3: CASSPQTGGTYGYTF. The CDR3, as DNA: TGTGCCAGCAGCCCCCAGACAGGGGGAACCTATGGCTACACCTTC.